This TCR beta chain derives from a study of T cells in Graves' hyperthyroidism and ophthalmopathy. Turning to this clonotype: What it recognizes is unknown.

Orbital computed tomography, thyroid ultrasound, serum thyroxine and TRAb, and clinical symptoms together informed the diagnoses. Study outcomes and limitations: Ophthalmopathy onset followed model prediction by a median around 6.6 months. Most clonotypes expanded in thyroid above 0.001 were likewise present in blood.

RNA transcripts provided the source from which TCR beta CDR3 regions were amplified. The study used the HTBI primer set for a first-round RT-PCR of the TCR CDR3. TCRdb fed the multiplex PCR reads into MiXCR, producing one record per CDR3 protein. This sample yields 600,000 to 700,000 distinct CDR3 sequences, of which about 45% are seen a single time; about 7% belongs to the top ten. The sequenced material came from peripheral blood or thyroid tissue (not recorded which). This sequence originates from an adult man with Graves' disease, either hyperthyroidism or ophthalmopathy (not recorded which).

The CDR3 DNA is TGTGCCAGCAGTTCTCCTGGGACAGGGTATTCACCCCTCCACTTT. Encoded protein: CASSSPGTGYSPLHF. J is TRBJ1-6 and V is TRBV6-1; 9 bases fit TRBD1. CDR1 is MNHNS and CDR2 is SASEGT in the germline V gene. The CDR3 consists of 15 residues. Trimming took 5 bases from V and 8 from J; bases not matched to a gene: 7.